This T cell receptor (beta chain) was recorded in a study of shared clonotypes between healthy human individuals. Looked up from germline, CDR1 is WNHNN and CDR2 is SYGVQD (reference sequence). V shed 5 bases and J 3 bases; nucleotides not matched to a gene: 7. The CDR3 totals 15 residues. CD45RO-negative cells were positively selected for CCR7, leaving out terminally differentiated effector memory CD45RA+ cells. The repertoire was sequenced with immunoSEQ multiplex PCR; TCRdb's copy has only in-frame clones and lacks some. The top ten clones hold more than 1.5% of a sample with roughly 2.1 million clones, roughly 91% of them seen once.

The sequenced sample was naive CD8+ T cells from PBMCs. This chain connects TRBV10-1 to TRBJ2-1; TRBD2 matches 7 bases. The clonotype comes from a man between 18 and 35 years old in good health. Some clones in this sample may be carry-over from other donors' samples. CDR3 sequence (DNA): TGCGCCAGCAGTTCAATTGCTAGCGGCTACAATGAGCAGTTCTTC. It specifies CASSSIASGYNEQFF.